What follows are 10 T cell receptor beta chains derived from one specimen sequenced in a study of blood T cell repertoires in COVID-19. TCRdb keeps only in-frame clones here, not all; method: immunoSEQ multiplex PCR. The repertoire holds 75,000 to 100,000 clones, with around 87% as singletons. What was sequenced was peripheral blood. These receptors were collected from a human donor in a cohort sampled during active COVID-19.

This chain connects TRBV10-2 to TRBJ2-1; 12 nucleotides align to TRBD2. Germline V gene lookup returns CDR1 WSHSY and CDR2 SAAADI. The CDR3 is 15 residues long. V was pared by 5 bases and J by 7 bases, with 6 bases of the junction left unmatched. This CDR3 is CASSLAGGRVNEQFF. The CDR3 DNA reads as TGCGCCAGCAGTCTAGCGGGAGGGAGGGTAAATGAGCAGTTCTTC.

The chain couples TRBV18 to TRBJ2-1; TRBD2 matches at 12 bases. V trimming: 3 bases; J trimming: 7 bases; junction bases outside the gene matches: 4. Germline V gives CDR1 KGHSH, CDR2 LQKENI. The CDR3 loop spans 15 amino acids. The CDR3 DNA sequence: TGTGCCAGCTCACCCTCACTAGCGGGAGGTAATGAGCAGTTCTTC. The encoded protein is CASSPSLAGGNEQFF.

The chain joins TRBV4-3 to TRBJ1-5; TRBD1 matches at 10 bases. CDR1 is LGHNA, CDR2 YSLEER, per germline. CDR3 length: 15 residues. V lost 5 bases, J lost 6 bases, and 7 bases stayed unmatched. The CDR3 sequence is CASSATTGGGQPQHF. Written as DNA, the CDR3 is TGCGCCAGCAGCGCAACGACAGGGGGCGGTCAGCCCCAGCATTTT.

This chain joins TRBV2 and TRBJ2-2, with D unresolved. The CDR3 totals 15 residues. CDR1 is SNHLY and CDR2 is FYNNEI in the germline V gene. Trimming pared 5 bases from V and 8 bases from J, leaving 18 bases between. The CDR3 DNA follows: TGTGCCAGCAGTTCCCTTCAGGTCTGGGCGGGGGAGCTGTTTTTT. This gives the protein CASSSLQVWAGELFF.

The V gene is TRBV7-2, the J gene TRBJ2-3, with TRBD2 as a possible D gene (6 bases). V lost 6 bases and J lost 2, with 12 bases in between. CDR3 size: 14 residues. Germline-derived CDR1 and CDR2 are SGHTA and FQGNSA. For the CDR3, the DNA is TGTGCCAGCAGGGCGGGACTGCCCACAGATACGCAGTATTTT. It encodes CASRAGLPTDTQYF.

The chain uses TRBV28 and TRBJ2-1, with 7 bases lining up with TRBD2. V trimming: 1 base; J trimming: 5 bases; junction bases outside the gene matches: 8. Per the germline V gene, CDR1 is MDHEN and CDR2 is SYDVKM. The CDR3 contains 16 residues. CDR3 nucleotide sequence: TGTGCCAGCAGTTTATTAGGGGAGGGCGTCAACAATGAGCAGTTCTTC. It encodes CASSLLGEGVNNEQFF. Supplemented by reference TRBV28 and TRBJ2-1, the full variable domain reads DVKVTQSSRYLVKRTGEKVFLECVQDMDHENMFWYRQDPGLGLRLIYFSYDVKMKEKGDIPEGYSVSREKKERFSLILESASTNQTSMYLCASSLLGEGVNNEQFFGPGTRLTVL.

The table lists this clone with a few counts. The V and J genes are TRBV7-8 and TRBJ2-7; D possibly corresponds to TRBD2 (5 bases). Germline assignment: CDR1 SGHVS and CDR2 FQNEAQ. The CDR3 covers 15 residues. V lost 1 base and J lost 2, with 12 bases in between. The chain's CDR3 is CASSLESGPPYEQYF. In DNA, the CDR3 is TGTGCCAGCAGCTTAGAGAGCGGACCTCCCTACGAGCAGTACTTC.

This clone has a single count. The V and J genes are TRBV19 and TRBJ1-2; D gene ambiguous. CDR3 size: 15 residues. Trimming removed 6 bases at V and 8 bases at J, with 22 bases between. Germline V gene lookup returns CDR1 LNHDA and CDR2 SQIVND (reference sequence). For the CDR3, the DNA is TGTGCCAGTAGAGTCGTCGACGGGGAGTCGCGGGGCTACACCTTC. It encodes CASRVVDGESRGYTF.

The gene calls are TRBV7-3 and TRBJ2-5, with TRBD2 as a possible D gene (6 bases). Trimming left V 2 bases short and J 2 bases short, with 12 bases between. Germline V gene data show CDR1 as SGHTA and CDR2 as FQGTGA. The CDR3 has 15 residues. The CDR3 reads CASSLGGTIQETQYF. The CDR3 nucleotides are TGTGCCAGCAGCTTAGGGGGGACCATACAAGAGACCCAGTACTTC. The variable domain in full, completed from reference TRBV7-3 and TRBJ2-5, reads GAGVSQTPSNKVTEKGKYVELRCDPISGHTALYWYRQSLGQGPEFLIYFQGTGAADDSGLPNDRFFAVRPEGSVSTLKIQRTERGDSAVYLCASSLGGTIQETQYFGPGTRLLVL.

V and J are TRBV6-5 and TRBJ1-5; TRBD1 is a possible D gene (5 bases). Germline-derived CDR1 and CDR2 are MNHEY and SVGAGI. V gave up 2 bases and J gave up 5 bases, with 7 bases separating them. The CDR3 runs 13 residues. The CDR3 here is CASSYMTDQPQHF. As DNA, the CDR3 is TGTGCCAGCAGTTACATGACAGATCAGCCCCAGCATTTT.